Detailed here is one T cell receptor beta chain. This sample stems from a study of TIL therapy for anti-PD-1-resistant metastatic lung cancer. Overall study context: Four tumors were EGFR-mutant and two were ALK-rearranged.

The libraries were made with immunoSEQ v3. Method: immunoSEQ multiplex PCR; TCRdb's copy keeps in-frame clones and lacks some. Among some 52,000 clones listed, around 80% were seen once. The germline V and J ends were trimmed by 2 bases and 7 bases, with 22 bases remaining between them. Germline V lookup: CDR1 SGHRS, CDR2 YFSETQ. The CDR3 is 17 residues long. Time point: pre-treatment sample, taken before nivolumab and TIL therapy. The chain is built from TRBV5-1 and TRBJ2-1, with D maybe TRBD2 (7 bases). The receptor was isolated from a woman aged 30 to 85 with non-small cell lung cancer. The specimen was blood, collected at baseline. The CDR3 sequence is CASSFQGMAGAGNEQFF. The CDR3, as DNA: TGCGCCAGCAGCTTTCAGGGGATGGCGGGAGCGGGGAATGAGCAGTTCTTC.